This is a list of T cell receptor beta chains from one sample in a study of blood T cell repertoires in COVID-19. The protocol was immunoSEQ multiplex PCR, while the TCRdb copy is restricted to in-frame clones and leaves out a portion. The sample lists around 250,000 clones, about four fifths occurring once. Sequencing was done on a sample of peripheral blood. These receptors all come from a man under 40 who had recovered from COVID-19. The CDR3 runs from the conserved cysteine through the conserved F or W.

>TRBV19|15|TRBJ2-3
CASSISGAVTDTQYF
>TRBV5-1|14|TRBJ1-1
CASSPRSGNTEAFF
>TRBV5-8|14|TRBJ1-1
CASSLESGMSEAFF
>TRBV24-1|15|TRBJ1-2
CATSDQTATIYGYTF
>TRBV24-1|16|TRBJ2-6
CATSDFSGAGANVLTF
>TRBV10-3|14|TRBJ1-3
CAISERQGGNTIYF
>TRBV7-3|14|TRBJ2-1
CASSSSGGLNEQFF
>TRBV5-6|13|TRBJ1-2
CASIRTGGNGYTF
>TRBV19|17|TRBJ2-1
CASSNRQGHPSYNEQFF
>TRBV6-5|13|TRBJ1-1
CASILDSFTEAFF
>TRBV28|12|TRBJ1-5
CASSRGGQPQHF
>TRBV2|13|TRBJ1-5
CASRGQFNQPQHF
>TRBV2|12|TRBJ1-4
CASRTGREKLFF
>TRBV6-4|14|TRBJ1-1
CASRETGLTTEAFF
>TRBV3-1/TRBV3-2|14|TRBJ1-2
CASSPGGPYYGYTF
>TRBV19|18|TRBJ2-6
CASSIHRGTESGANVLTF
>TRBV2|12|TRBJ1-2
CASGTGVFGYTF
>TRBV2|14|TRBJ1-5
CASSVGQGGQPQHF
>TRBV5-1|18|TRBJ2-5
CASSLGTGTGGFLETQYF
>TRBV2|12|TRBJ1-4
CASSPAREKLFF
>TRBV27|16|TRBJ2-2
CASSLYFTGGSGELFF
>TRBV7-8|17|TRBJ2-7
CASSLDLGGTLRYEQYF
>TRBV7-2|16|TRBJ1-6
CASSSHPRQGDRPLHF
>TRBV5-6|15|TRBJ1-3
CASSLAWQGGNTIYF
>TRBV5-1|14|TRBJ1-3
CASSEETGGNTIYF
>TRBV20-1|15|TRBJ1-5
CSASQVGGGNQPQHF
>TRBV7-2|15|TRBJ1-2
CASSLAQGKDYGYTF
>TRBV12-3/TRBV12-4|13|TRBJ2-5
CASSLVRVGTQYF
>TRBV29-1|14|TRBJ2-7
CSVTGTGLAYEQYF
>TRBV6-1|15|TRBJ2-7
CASSEAAGKTYEQYF
>TRBV11-2|13|TRBJ1-5
CASSSAGNQPQHF
>TRBV27|17|TRBJ1-5
CASRLGPGTASNQPQHF
>TRBV19|16|TRBJ1-2
CASALTATGPFYGYTF
>TRBV7-6|16|TRBJ2-6
CASSLRPASGANVLTF
>TRBV6-5|16|TRBJ2-4
CASSYSRQGAKNIQYF
>TRBV12-3/TRBV12-4|12|TRBJ2-5
CASTRLGETQYF
>TRBV29-1|11|TRBJ2-2
CSVRQSGELFF
>TRBV14|12|TRBJ2-2
CASSVPAGELFF
>TRBV5-5|12|TRBJ2-1
CASSLALNEQFF
>TRBV5-1|15|TRBJ2-2
CASSWTGGDTGELFF
>TRBV18|16|TRBJ2-6
CASSPLSGSGANVLTF
>TRBV6-1|15|TRBJ1-2
CASSDNRGLFRGYTF
>TRBV4-1|15|TRBJ2-7
CASSQGGTPSYEQYF
>TRBV5-6|16|TRBJ2-2
CASSDLRTGNTGELFF
>TRBV19|15|TRBJ1-2
CASRPGGARGYGYTF
>TRBV19|14|TRBJ2-2
CASSEQPSYGELFF
>TRBV7-2|13|TRBJ2-3
CASSPSSTDTQYF